Listed below are T cell receptor beta chains from one sample, sequenced in a study of blood T cell repertoires in COVID-19. TCRdb's table, derived via immunoSEQ multiplex PCR, lists solely in-frame clones and lacks some. The repertoire has about 44,000 clones, around 84% of them found once; the top ten carry about 45%. The material sequenced was peripheral blood. Receptor source: a human donor in a cohort sampled during active COVID-19. Each CDR3 is given with its conserved first and last residue. A D gene is named only where the DNA matches it firmly. Some rows mark clone size as missing; the rest say once, few, many or name a class of expanded clone.

abundance	v_gene	len	j_gene	d_gene	CDR3aa	CDR3nt
.	TRBV4-1	16	TRBJ1-2	.	CASSQVKRYIIYGYTF	TGCGCCAGCAGCCAAGTTAAACGGTATATAATCTATGGCTACACCTTC
.	TRBV4-3	15	TRBJ2-3	TRBD2	CASSLNIAGTDTQYF	TGCGCCAGCAGCCTTAACATAGCGGGGACAGATACGCAGTATTTT
.	TRBV7-2	14	TRBJ2-7	TRBD1	CASSFGTGIYEQYF	TGTGCCAGCAGCTTCGGGACAGGTATCTACGAGCAGTACTTC
.	TRBV4-3	14	TRBJ1-1	.	CASSQDWGTGSFFF	.
.	TRBV10-3	13	TRBJ2-3	.	CAGGAGDGDTQYF	TGTGCAGGGGGGGCAGGGGATGGAGATACGCAGTATTTT
.	TRBV6-5	13	TRBJ1-1	TRBD1	CASSLRGTGRAFF	TGTGCCAGCAGTCTCCGAGGGACAGGGCGAGCTTTCTTT
.	TRBV18	14	TRBJ2-5	TRBD2	CASSPLRGGETQYF	TGTGCCAGCTCACCACTCCGGGGGGGAGAGACCCAGTACTTC
.	TRBV6-5	13	TRBJ1-1	TRBD1	CASSDRGRTEAFF	TGTGCCAGCAGCGACAGGGGAAGGACTGAAGCTTTCTTT
.	TRBV6-6	12	TRBJ2-1	.	CASSYGYSEQFF	TGTGCCAGCAGTTACGGTTACAGTGAGCAGTTCTTC
.	TRBV5-6	13	TRBJ1-1	.	CASSLERYTEAFF	TGTGCCAGCAGCTTGGAACGGTACACTGAAGCTTTCTTT
.	TRBV7-9	14	TRBJ1-3	.	CASSFADSGNTIYF	TGTGCCAGCAGCTTCGCAGACTCTGGAAACACCATATATTTT
.	TRBV24-1	16	TRBJ1-4	.	CATSASSGRGNEKLFF	TGTGCCACCAGTGCGTCCTCGGGCAGGGGTAATGAAAAACTGTTTTTT
.	TRBV4-1	11	TRBJ1-2	.	CASSRGGGYTF	TGCGCCAGCAGCCGGGGGGGTGGCTACACCTTC
.	TRBV7-6	15	TRBJ1-2	.	CASSPRPDSSLTYTF	TGTGCCAGCAGCCCTAGGCCGGACAGCTCCCTCACCTACACCTTC
.	TRBV30	13	TRBJ1-6	.	CAWSTSYNSPLHF	TGTGCCTGGTCAACGAGTTATAATTCACCCCTCCACTTT
.	TRBV13	16	TRBJ2-1	TRBD2	CASSSKRGASYNEQFF	TGTGCCAGCAGCTCCAAGCGGGGGGCGTCCTACAATGAGCAGTTCTTC
.	TRBV3-1/TRBV3-2	14	TRBJ1-4	TRBD1	CASSQRTGDEKLFF	TGTGCCAGCAGCCAGCGGACAGGGGATGAAAAACTGTTTTTT
.	TRBV30	16	TRBJ1-3	TRBD1	CAWSAPDRVKGNTIYF	TGTGCCTGGAGTGCCCCTGACAGGGTAAAGGGAAACACCATATATTTT
few	TRBV7-9	12	TRBJ1-5	TRBD1	CASGQDGQPQHF	TGTGCCAGCGGACAGGACGGACAGCCCCAGCATTTT
.	TRBV29-1	17	TRBJ2-5	TRBD2	CSVKPWTSGGDQETQYF	TGCAGCGTTAAACCTTGGACTAGCGGGGGGGACCAAGAGACCCAGTACTTC
.	TRBV5-1	13	TRBJ1-1	.	CASNRDVNTEAFF	TGCGCCAGCAACAGAGACGTGAACACTGAAGCTTTCTTT
.	TRBV3-1/TRBV3-2	11	TRBJ2-3	.	CASSLSYTQYF	TGTGCCAGCAGCCTGTCGTATACGCAGTATTTT
.	TRBV5-1	13	TRBJ2-1	.	CASSLEVWNEQFF	TGCGCCAGCAGTTTAGAGGTTTGGAATGAGCAGTTCTTC
.	TRBV5-1	13	TRBJ1-2	TRBD1	CASSSTGDDGYTF	TGCGCCAGCAGCTCGACAGGGGACGATGGCTACACCTTC
.	TRBV7-8	13	TRBJ1-5	.	CASNGGSNQPQHF	TGTGCCAGCAACGGCGGGAGCAATCAGCCCCAGCATTTT
.	TRBV10-3	12	TRBJ1-1	TRBD1	CAISRDRSEAFF	TGTGCCATCAGTCGGGACAGGTCTGAAGCTTTCTTT
.	TRBV5-1	15	TRBJ2-3	.	CASSPGGGEVDTQYF	TGCGCCAGCAGCCCCGGTGGAGGGGAGGTAGATACGCAGTATTTT
.	TRBV10-3	15	TRBJ2-3	TRBD2	CAIRGSGGHTDTQYF	TGTGCCATCAGGGGTTCGGGGGGGCACACAGATACGCAGTATTTT
.	TRBV29-1	14	TRBJ2-5	TRBD1	CSVVVGTAKETQYF	TGCAGCGTTGTTGTGGGGACAGCCAAAGAGACCCAGTACTTC
.	TRBV6-6	16	TRBJ2-6	.	CASSSRQTSGANVLTF	TGTGCCAGCAGTAGCCGACAGACCTCTGGGGCCAACGTCCTGACTTTC
.	TRBV7-6	16	TRBJ1-3	.	CASSHPAANSGNTIYF	TGTGCCAGCAGCCACCCGGCGGCCAACTCTGGAAACACCATATATTTT
few	TRBV5-5	15	TRBJ2-7	TRBD1	CASSSFTGQGGEQYF	TGTGCCAGCAGCTCGTTTACGGGACAGGGGGGCGAGCAGTACTTC
.	TRBV18	16	TRBJ2-1	TRBD2	CASSPPELAGVNEQFF	TGTGCCAGCTCACCACCGGAACTAGCGGGGGTTAATGAGCAGTTCTTC
once	TRBV5-1	17	TRBJ1-6	TRBD1	CASSLVGARQGNSPLHF	TGCGCCAGCAGCTTGGTGGGCGCTCGACAGGGTAATTCACCCCTCCACTTT
.	TRBV27	16	TRBJ1-6	.	CASSPGMSIAGSPLHF	TGTGCCAGCAGTCCCGGGATGTCCATCGCGGGGTCACCCCTCCACTTT
.	TRBV5-1	16	TRBJ2-1	TRBD1	CASSAGQGAGYNEQFF	TGCGCCAGCAGCGCCGGACAGGGGGCGGGTTACAATGAGCAGTTCTTC
once	TRBV24-1	13	TRBJ1-1	.	CATRFRDLGEAFF	TGTGCCACAAGGTTCAGGGATTTAGGTGAAGCTTTCTTT
.	TRBV5-1	14	TRBJ1-4	TRBD1	CASSLGTGSEKLFF	TGCGCCAGCAGCTTGGGGACAGGGAGTGAAAAACTGTTTTTT
.	TRBV2	15	TRBJ1-5	.	CASTTEGKLNQPQHF	TGTGCCAGCACCACAGAAGGCAAGTTGAATCAGCCCCAGCATTTT
.	TRBV19	13	TRBJ2-5	TRBD1	CASTGTGEETQYF	TGTGCCAGTACAGGGACAGGGGAAGAGACCCAGTACTTC
.	TRBV3-1/TRBV3-2	15	TRBJ1-5	.	CASSQEGRDNQPQHF	TGTGCCAGCAGCCAAGAGGGGCGGGACAATCAGCCCCAGCATTTT
.	TRBV6-1	12	TRBJ1-1	.	CASSEGRLRAFF	TGTGCCAGCAGTGAAGGGAGGTTGAGAGCTTTCTTT